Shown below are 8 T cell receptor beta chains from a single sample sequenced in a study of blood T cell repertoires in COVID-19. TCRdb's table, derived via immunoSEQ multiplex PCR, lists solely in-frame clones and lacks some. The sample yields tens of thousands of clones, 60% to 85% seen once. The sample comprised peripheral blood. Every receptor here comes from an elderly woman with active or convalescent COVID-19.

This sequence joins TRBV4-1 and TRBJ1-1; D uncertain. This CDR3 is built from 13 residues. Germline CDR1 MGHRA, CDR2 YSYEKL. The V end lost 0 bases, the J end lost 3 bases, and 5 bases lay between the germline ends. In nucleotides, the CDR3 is TGCGCCAGCAGCCAAGACGGGGACACTGAAGCTTTCTTT. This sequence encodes CASSQDGDTEAFF.

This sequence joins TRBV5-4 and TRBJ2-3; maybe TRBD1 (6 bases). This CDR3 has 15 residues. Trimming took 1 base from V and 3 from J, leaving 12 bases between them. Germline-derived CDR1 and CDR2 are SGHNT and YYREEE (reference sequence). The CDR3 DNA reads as TGTGCCAGCAGCTTGTTGTGGGGGCGGACAGATACGCAGTATTTT. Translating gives CASSLLWGRTDTQYF.

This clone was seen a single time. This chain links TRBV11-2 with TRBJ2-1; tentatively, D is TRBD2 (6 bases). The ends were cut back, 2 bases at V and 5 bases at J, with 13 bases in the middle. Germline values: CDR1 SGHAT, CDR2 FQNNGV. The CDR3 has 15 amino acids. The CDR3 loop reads CASSLLGGKNNEQFF. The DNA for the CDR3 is TGTGCCAGCAGCTTACTGGGCGGGAAAAACAATGAGCAGTTCTTC.

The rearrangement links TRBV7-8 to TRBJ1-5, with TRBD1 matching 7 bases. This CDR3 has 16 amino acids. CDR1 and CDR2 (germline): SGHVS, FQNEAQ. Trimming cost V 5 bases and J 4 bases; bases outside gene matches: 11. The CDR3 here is CASSPQGQHSNQPQHF. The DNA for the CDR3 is TGTGCCAGCAGCCCACAGGGACAGCACTCGAATCAGCCCCAGCATTTT.

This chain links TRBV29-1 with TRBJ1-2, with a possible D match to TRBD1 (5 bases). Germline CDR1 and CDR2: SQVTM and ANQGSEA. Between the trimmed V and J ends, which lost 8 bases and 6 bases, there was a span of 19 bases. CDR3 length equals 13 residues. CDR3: CSIWTTAGNGYTF. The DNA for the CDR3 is TGCAGCATATGGACGACAGCGGGAAATGGCTACACCTTC.

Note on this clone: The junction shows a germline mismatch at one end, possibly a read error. CDR3 sequence (DNA): TGTGCCAGCACCGGACTAGTGGGTGGGGTAATCTTC. It translates to CASTGLVGGVIF. This chain links TRBV28 with TRBJ2-1; 7 bases agree with TRBD2. CDR1 is MDHEN, CDR2 SYDVKM, per germline. The CDR3 is 12 amino acids.

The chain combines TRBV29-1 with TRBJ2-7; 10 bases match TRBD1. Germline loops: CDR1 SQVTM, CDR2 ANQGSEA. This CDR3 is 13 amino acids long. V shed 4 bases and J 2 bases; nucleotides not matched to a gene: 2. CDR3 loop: CSVAGTGAYEQYF. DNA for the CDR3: TGCAGCGTTGCCGGGACAGGGGCCTACGAGCAGTACTTC.

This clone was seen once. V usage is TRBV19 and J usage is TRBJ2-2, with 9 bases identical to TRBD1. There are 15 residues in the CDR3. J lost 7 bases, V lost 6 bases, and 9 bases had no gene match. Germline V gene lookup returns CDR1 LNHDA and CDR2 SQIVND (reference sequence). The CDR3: CASSQQNRGRGELFF. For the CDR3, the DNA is TGTGCCAGTAGCCAGCAAAACAGGGGGCGCGGGGAGCTGTTTTTT.